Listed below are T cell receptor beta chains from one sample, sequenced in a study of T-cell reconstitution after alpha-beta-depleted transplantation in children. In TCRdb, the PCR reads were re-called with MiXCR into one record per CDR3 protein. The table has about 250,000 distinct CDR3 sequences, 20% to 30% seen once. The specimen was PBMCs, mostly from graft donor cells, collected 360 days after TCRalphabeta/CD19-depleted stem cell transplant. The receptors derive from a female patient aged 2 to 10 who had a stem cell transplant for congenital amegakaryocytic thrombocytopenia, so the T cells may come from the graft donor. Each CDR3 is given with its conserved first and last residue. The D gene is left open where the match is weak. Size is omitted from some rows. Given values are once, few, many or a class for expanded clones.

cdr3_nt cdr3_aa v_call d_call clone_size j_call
TGCAGCGTTGGCGGCGGACCCTATGGCTACACCTTC CSVGGGPYGYTF TRBV29-1 NA NA TRBJ1-2
TGTGCCAGCAGTTACTCCGGTCAGGGGGAAGGCTACACCTTC CASSYSGQGEGYTF TRBV6-5 TRBD1 few TRBJ1-2
TGTGCCAGCAGCTTCCCGGGACAGGGGTTCAATGAGCAGTTCTTC CASSFPGQGFNEQFF TRBV11-2 TRBD1 NA TRBJ2-1
TGTGCCAGCAGCCGTGCTGCGGGGGGGCTGGGTACGCAGTATTTT CASSRAAGGLGTQYF TRBV12-3/TRBV12-4 TRBD2 NA TRBJ2-3
TGTGCCAGCAGCAGCGACAGGGGCGCCTACAATGAGCAGTTCTTC CASSSDRGAYNEQFF TRBV11-1 TRBD1 NA TRBJ2-1
TGCGCCAGCAGCTTGAGCCAAGGCACTGAAGCTTTCTTT CASSLSQGTEAFF TRBV5-1 NA few TRBJ1-1
TGTGCCAGCAGACACAGATTAGCGGGGAGGCCGTCAGAGACCCAGTACTTC CASRHRLAGRPSETQYF TRBV3-1 TRBD2 once TRBJ2-5
TGCGCCAGCAGCTTCCTAGCGGCAAAGAACACCGGGGAGCTGTTTTTT CASSFLAAKNTGELFF TRBV5-1 TRBD2 NA TRBJ2-2
TGCAGTGCTGTGAACGTGGACAGGGGTAGCAATCAGCCCCAGCATTTT CSAVNVDRGSNQPQHF TRBV20-1 TRBD1 NA TRBJ1-5
TGTGCCAGCAGCACCAACGCCCAGCCCGGGGAGCTGTTTTTT CASSTNAQPGELFF TRBV7-3 NA few TRBJ2-2
TGTGCCAGCCTCGGCTACGAGCTTGGGTTCGGTGAGTTCTTC CASLGYELGFGEFF TRBV6-1 NA few TRBJ2-1
TGTGCCAGCAGTTTAGATTTTGGGGCTGCGGGTGGAAACACCATATATTTT CASSLDFGAAGGNTIYF TRBV12-3/TRBV12-4 NA NA TRBJ1-3
TGTGCCAGCAGCTTAGGAGTAAGTGCCTACAATGAGCAGTTCTTC CASSLGVSAYNEQFF TRBV7-9 NA many TRBJ2-1
TGTGCCAGCAGCTTATGGCCAGGGAACACCGGGGAGCTGTTTTTT CASSLWPGNTGELFF TRBV11-3 NA few TRBJ2-2
TGCAGTGCTACGAAAGCAACAGGGGGAGAGACCCAGTACTTC CSATKATGGETQYF TRBV20-1 TRBD1 NA TRBJ2-5
TGCGCCAGCAGCCGCGGGACTAGCGGGGACAATGAGCAGTTCTTC CASSRGTSGDNEQFF TRBV4-1 TRBD2 many TRBJ2-1
TGTGCCAGCAGTTACGACACCAGAGCTAACTATGGCTACACCTTC CASSYDTRANYGYTF TRBV6-5 NA few TRBJ1-2
TGTGCCAGCAGCTGGCGGGGGGAAAACAATGAGCAGTTCTTC CASSWRGENNEQFF TRBV5-5 TRBD2 many TRBJ2-1
TGCAGTGCTCCGAGTGTCCTGGTCCTGGATGAGCAGTTCTTC CSAPSVLVLDEQFF TRBV20-1 NA NA TRBJ2-1
TGCAGTGCTGTCGGGGCGCCGAACGGGCCCCAGCATTTT CSAVGAPNGPQHF TRBV20-1 NA few TRBJ1-5
TGCAGCCCTAAGGGGCTAGCGGGAACTAATTCCTACAATGAGCAGTTCTTC CSPKGLAGTNSYNEQFF TRBV20-1 TRBD2 NA TRBJ2-1
TGTGCCACGACAGACAGGACCTACGAGCAGTACTTC CATTDRTYEQYF TRBV10-3 NA few TRBJ2-7
TGCGCCAGCAGCCTACAACAGGGGAACGATGAGCAGTTCTTC CASSLQQGNDEQFF TRBV4-1 TRBD1 NA TRBJ2-1
TGCAGTTCTCGGACTAGCGGCACAGATACGCAGTATTTT CSSRTSGTDTQYF TRBV20-1 TRBD2 NA TRBJ2-3
TGCAGCGTTGAAGAAGGGACTGCTGAAGCTTTCTTT CSVEEGTAEAFF TRBV29-1 NA NA TRBJ1-1
TGTGCCAGCAGTTTCCCAGGACGGAACTACACCTTC CASSFPGRNYTF TRBV12-3/TRBV12-4 NA NA TRBJ1-2
TGCGCCAGCAGCCAAGGGGAAGGACAGGGGGAAGAGACCCAGTACTTC CASSQGEGQGEETQYF TRBV4-3 TRBD1 many TRBJ2-5
TGTGCCAGCAGCCCGACCGGGACAGACTCTGGAAACACCATATATTTT CASSPTGTDSGNTIYF TRBV3-1 TRBD1 NA TRBJ1-3
TGTGCCTGGAGGGAAGGACGGGGATCGGCAGATACGCAGTATTTT CAWREGRGSADTQYF TRBV30 NA NA TRBJ2-3
TGTGCCAGCAGCCAACAGGTTGGCACTAATGAAAAACTGTTTTTT CASSQQVGTNEKLFF TRBV11-2 NA NA TRBJ1-4
TGTGCCAGCAGTTTCGCCTCGAGCTCTGGGGCCAACGTCCTGACTTTC CASSFASSSGANVLTF TRBV12-3/TRBV12-4 NA NA TRBJ2-6
TGCAGTGCAGCCTCAGGGGGCAGGGCTGAAGCTTTCTTT CSAASGGRAEAFF TRBV20-1 TRBD1 few TRBJ1-1
TGCAGTGCTAGAGATCCACTAGCGGGAACGCAGTATTTT CSARDPLAGTQYF TRBV20-1 TRBD2 few TRBJ2-3
TGCGCCAGCGGTATCGGGGAGAGGAATGAAAAACTGTTTTTT CASGIGERNEKLFF TRBV5-1 NA NA TRBJ1-4
TGTGCCAGCAGCACCCTTTACAATGAGCAGTTCTTC CASSTLYNEQFF TRBV19 NA NA TRBJ2-1
TGCGCCAGCAGCAACCTACAGGGGGCCCAGCCCCAGCATTTT CASSNLQGAQPQHF TRBV4-1 TRBD1 NA TRBJ1-5
TGTGCCAGCAGTTGGGACAATGAGCAGTTCTTC CASSWDNEQFF TRBV28 NA few TRBJ2-1
TGTGCCAGTAAGATCGGCACCCACACCGGGGAGCTGTTTTTT CASKIGTHTGELFF TRBV19 NA NA TRBJ2-2
TGTGCCAGCATCGGACAAGAGACCCAGTACTTC CASIGQETQYF TRBV7-9 NA NA TRBJ2-5
TGTGCCAGCAGCCAAGATCTGAGGGGGCTAGCCGGAAACACCATATATTTT CASSQDLRGLAGNTIYF TRBV4-2 TRBD1 NA TRBJ1-3
TGCAGTGCTAGTTTCTCTAGACAGGGTCCCGCTGAAGCTTTCTTT CSASFSRQGPAEAFF TRBV20-1 TRBD1 once TRBJ1-1
TGCAGTGCTAGAGGGGACAGCCTTAGTTCGCCCCAGCATTTT CSARGDSLSSPQHF TRBV20-1 TRBD1 few TRBJ1-5
TGTGCCAGCAGTTCGCAGGAGAACACTGAAGCTTTCTTT CASSSQENTEAFF TRBV12-3/TRBV12-4 NA many TRBJ1-1
TGTGCCAGCAGTCACGCAGGGACTAGCGGGTTTTACAATGAGCAGTTCTTC CASSHAGTSGFYNEQFF TRBV12-3/TRBV12-4 TRBD2 few TRBJ2-1
TGTGCCAGCAGTCTGACAGGCGGTAGAAACACCATATATTTT CASSLTGGRNTIYF TRBV25-1 NA few TRBJ1-3
TGTGCCATCAGGGAGGGCCTAAGCTCCTACGAGCAGTACTTC CAIREGLSSYEQYF TRBV10-3 NA NA TRBJ2-7
TGTGCCAGCAGTGATGAACAGGGGAGGGTAGATACGCAGTATTTT CASSDEQGRVDTQYF TRBV12-3/TRBV12-4 NA NA TRBJ2-3
TGTGCCTGGACTCCAGGGTTAAACTACGAGCAGTACTTC CAWTPGLNYEQYF TRBV30 NA few TRBJ2-7
TGCGCCAGCAGCCAAGGATCGGGCAGGAGGCCCGGGGAGCTGTTTTTT CASSQGSGRRPGELFF TRBV4-1 NA many TRBJ2-2
TGTGCCAGCAGTTTACCCATTCAGGGAGGGGGGTTCGAGCAGTACTTC CASSLPIQGGGFEQYF TRBV28 NA few TRBJ2-7
TGCAGTGCTCAAGGGCTTGACAGATTGAACACTGAAGCTTTCTTT CSAQGLDRLNTEAFF TRBV20-1 NA NA TRBJ1-1
TGTGCCACCAGTGATTTCTCCCGTAACTATGGCTACACCTTC CATSDFSRNYGYTF TRBV24-1 NA NA TRBJ1-2
TGTGCCAGCAGTGTACTAGCGGGAGATGATGAGCAGTTCTTC CASSVLAGDDEQFF TRBV2 TRBD2 NA TRBJ2-1
TGCAGCGTTGTGGGCAACTACGAGCAGTACTTC CSVVGNYEQYF TRBV29-1 NA many TRBJ2-7
TGTGCCAGCAACTTTTTAGCGGGAGGGCGGACAGATACGCAGTATTTT CASNFLAGGRTDTQYF TRBV5-6 TRBD2 few TRBJ2-3